The sequence of this TCR beta chain was determined in a study of OX40 agonist ivuxolimab in advanced cancers. Profiled with immunoSEQ multiplex PCR; TCRdb holds only in-frame clones, not every one. The sample lists tens of thousands of clones, approximately 80% occurring once. Per the germline V gene, CDR1 is SGHAT and CDR2 is FQNNGV. V was pared by 6 bases and J by 5 bases, with 19 bases between. The CDR3 runs to 15 residues. The rearrangement links TRBV11-2 to TRBJ1-1; D call uncertain. The TCR comes from an adult with an advanced solid tumor such as melanoma, head and neck, liver or kidney cancer. The input for sequencing was CD4+ or CD8+ T cells sorted from blood, taken in a trial of the OX40 agonist ivuxolimab. The CDR3, as DNA: TGTGCCAGCAGTCAAGAGATGGCAGGTAGTACTGAAGCTTTCTTT. As protein: CASSQEMAGSTEAFF. Full variable domain (remainder filled in from reference TRBV11-2 and TRBJ1-1): EAGVAQSPRYKIIEKRQSVAFWCNPISGHATLYWYQQILGQGPKLLIQFQNNGVVDDSQLPKDRFSAERLKGVDSTLKIQPAKLEDSAVYLCASSQEMAGSTEAFFGQGTRLTVV.